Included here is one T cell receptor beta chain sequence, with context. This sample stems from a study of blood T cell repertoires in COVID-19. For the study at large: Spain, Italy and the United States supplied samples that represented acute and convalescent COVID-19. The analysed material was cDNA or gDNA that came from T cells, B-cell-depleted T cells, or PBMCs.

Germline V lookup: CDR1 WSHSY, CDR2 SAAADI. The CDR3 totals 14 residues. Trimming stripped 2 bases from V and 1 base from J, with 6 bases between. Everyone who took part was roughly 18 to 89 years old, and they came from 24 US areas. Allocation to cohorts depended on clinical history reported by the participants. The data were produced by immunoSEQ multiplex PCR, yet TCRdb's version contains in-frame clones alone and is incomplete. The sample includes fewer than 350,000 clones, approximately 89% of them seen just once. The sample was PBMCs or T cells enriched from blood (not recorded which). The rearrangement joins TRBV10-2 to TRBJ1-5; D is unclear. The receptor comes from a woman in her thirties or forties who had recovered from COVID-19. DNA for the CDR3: TGCGCCAGCAGTGAGACACGAAGCAATCAGCCCCAGCATTTT. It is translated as CASSETRSNQPQHF.